The 15 T cell receptor beta chains listed next were all sequenced from one sample in a study of CD8+CD57+ T cells in acquired aplastic anemia. Profiling that covered TCR beta VDJ and CDR3 relied on genomic DNA as its template. TCRdb reprocessed the reads via MiXCR and lists one record per CDR3 protein. Of 250,000 to 300,000 distinct CDR3 sequences listed, 55% to 65% are singletons. Sample: sorted CD4+, CD8+, or CD8+CD57+ T cells (not recorded which) from PBMCs. All receptors derive from a human donor with severe aplastic anemia or a healthy control (not recorded which).

There are many counts of this clonotype. The J gene is TRBJ2-6, the V gene TRBV12-3 or TRBV12-4; 9 nucleotides agree with TRBD1. The CDR3 covers 15 residues. J gave up 5 bases and V 7 bases, and 6 bases lay outside the gene matches. This CDR3 is CASTEGTGRANVLTF. The CDR3 DNA follows: TGTGCCAGCACCGAAGGGACAGGGAGGGCCAACGTCCTGACTTTC.

In this sample, this clonotype turned up a few times. The rearrangement joins TRBV10-3 to TRBJ2-7; D unresolved. CDR3 length: 12 residues. Germline V lookup: CDR1 ENHRY, CDR2 SYGVKD. Trimming removed 5 bases at V and 3 bases at J, with 8 bases between. The DNA for the CDR3 is TGTGCCATCAGTTCCGACGGCTACGAGCAGTACTTC. Protein sequence: CAISSDGYEQYF.

This clonotype appeared a few times. The CDR3 reads CASGGGDTF. DNA for the CDR3: TGTGCCAGTGGGGGGGGAGACACCTTC. The rearrangement joins TRBV19 to TRBJ1-2; possible D gene TRBD1, 5 bases. V was clipped by 8 bases and J by 12 bases, with 10 bases between them. This CDR3 spans 9 amino acids. Per the germline V gene, CDR1 is LNHDA and CDR2 is SQIVND (reference sequence).

This clonotype occurred many times. The chain links TRBV3-1 to TRBJ2-1, with TRBD1 identical over 11 bases. This CDR3 contains 15 residues. CDR1 LGHDT and CDR2 YNNKEL come from the germline V gene (reference sequence). The trim removed 3 bases at V and 6 bases at J, leaving 4 bases unmatched. CDR3 nucleotides: TGTGCCAGCAGCCAGAGGGGGACAGGGGGCAATGAGCAGTTCTTC. Its protein is CASSQRGTGGNEQFF.

On this clonotype: As the CDR3 is not closed by the conserved phenylalanine or tryptophan, this likely results from a read error. The DNA is left out, because the CDR3 cannot be placed on it with certainty; the CDR3 is given as TCRdb lists it. The chain has TRBV12-3 or TRBV12-4 and TRBJ2-7; the table's TRBD2 call for D was not verified on the DNA. Counting both end residues, the CDR3 totals 13 amino acids. CDR3 sequence reads: CASSLGLAVPPLL.

The rearrangement links TRBV10-3 to TRBJ1-5; unclear D gene. This CDR3 has 13 amino acids. The V gene's germline CDR1 is ENHRY and CDR2 SYGVKD. V was cut by 1 base and J by 4 bases, with 5 bases left in between. The CDR3 DNA follows: TGTGCCATCAGTGAGTTGGGAAATCAGCCCCAGCATTTT. Translated: CAISELGNQPQHF.

This clonotype was seen at least ten times. V is TRBV20-1 and J is TRBJ2-5; D call uncertain. This CDR3 is 12 amino acids long. V shed 0 bases and J shed 4 bases, with 6 bases lying between them. Germline CDR1 reads DFQATT; CDR2 reads SNEGSKA (reference sequence). The CDR3 spells CSARDDGETQYF. The CDR3, as DNA: TGCAGTGCTAGAGATGATGGAGAGACCCAGTACTTC.

This clonotype has a count of ten or more. This chain links TRBV7-8 with TRBJ1-2; perhaps TRBD1 as D (6 bases). V lost 5 bases to trimming and J lost 2 bases, with 12 bases between them. Germline loops: CDR1 SGHVS, CDR2 FQNEAQ. The CDR3 runs to 14 residues. The CDR3 protein is CASSPGHKNYGYTF. CDR3 sequence (DNA): TGTGCCAGCAGCCCGGGACATAAAAACTATGGCTACACCTTC.

The chain links TRBV10-3 to TRBJ2-5; 7 bases align to TRBD2. With V trimmed by 0 bases and J by 0 bases, 4 bases remained unmatched. Germline loops: CDR1 ENHRY, CDR2 SYGVKD. The CDR3 runs to 16 residues. This chain's CDR3 is CAISESWGGYQETQYF. The CDR3 DNA is TGTGCCATCAGTGAGTCTTGGGGGGGATACCAAGAGACCCAGTACTTC.

This clonotype was found many times. The chain links TRBV7-3 to TRBJ1-1; 9 bases map to TRBD1. The CDR3 has 12 amino acids. In germline, CDR1 is SGHTA, CDR2 FQGTGA. With 5 bases clipped from V and 10 bases from J, the junction kept 5 bases outside the gene matches. The CDR3 protein is CASSNDRGRAFF. CDR3 DNA: TGTGCCAGCAGCAATGACAGGGGGAGAGCTTTCTTT.

The chain carries TRBV12-3 or TRBV12-4 and TRBJ2-7, with a possible D match to TRBD2 (5 bases). CDR3 size: 12 residues. Trimming stripped 5 bases from V and 5 bases from J, with 10 bases between. The CDR3 spells CASSPEGHEQYF. DNA for the CDR3: TGTGCCAGCAGTCCCGAGGGCCACGAGCAGTACTTC.

The chain combines TRBV2 with TRBJ2-1; possible D gene TRBD1, 6 bases. CDR1 is SNHLY, CDR2 FYNNEI, per germline. V was cut by 7 bases and J by 4 bases, with 17 bases left in between. The CDR3 is 15 residues long. This CDR3 is CASNPGVGIYNEQFF. The CDR3, as DNA: TGTGCCAGCAATCCAGGGGTGGGGATATACAATGAGCAGTTCTTC.

The chain links TRBV19 to TRBJ2-1; D unclear. Germline-derived CDR1 and CDR2 are LNHDA and SQIVND (reference sequence). V lost 3 bases, J lost 6 bases, and 12 bases lay in between. The CDR3 runs to 14 residues. Here the CDR3 reads CASSIFVVSNEQFF. The CDR3 DNA follows: TGTGCCAGTAGTATTTTTGTAGTCAGCAATGAGCAGTTCTTC.

The chain employs TRBV29-1 and TRBJ2-7; no definite D call. The CDR3 has 10 residues. V was pared by 6 bases and J by 4 bases, with 7 bases between. Germline CDR1 SQVTM, CDR2 ANQGSEA. The chain's CDR3 is CSVADYEQYF. The CDR3 bases are TGCAGCGTCGCCGATTACGAGCAGTACTTC.

Only a few counts were recorded for this clonotype. V usage is TRBV18 and J usage is TRBJ1-5; 9 nucleotides match TRBD1. This CDR3 is built from 17 residues. With 3 bases clipped from V and 0 bases from J, the junction kept 6 bases outside the gene matches. Germline V gene lookup returns CDR1 KGHSH and CDR2 LQKENI. In DNA, the CDR3 is TGTGCCAGCTCACCGAGGGACAGGGCTTATAGCAATCAGCCCCAGCATTTT. It codes for CASSPRDRAYSNQPQHF.